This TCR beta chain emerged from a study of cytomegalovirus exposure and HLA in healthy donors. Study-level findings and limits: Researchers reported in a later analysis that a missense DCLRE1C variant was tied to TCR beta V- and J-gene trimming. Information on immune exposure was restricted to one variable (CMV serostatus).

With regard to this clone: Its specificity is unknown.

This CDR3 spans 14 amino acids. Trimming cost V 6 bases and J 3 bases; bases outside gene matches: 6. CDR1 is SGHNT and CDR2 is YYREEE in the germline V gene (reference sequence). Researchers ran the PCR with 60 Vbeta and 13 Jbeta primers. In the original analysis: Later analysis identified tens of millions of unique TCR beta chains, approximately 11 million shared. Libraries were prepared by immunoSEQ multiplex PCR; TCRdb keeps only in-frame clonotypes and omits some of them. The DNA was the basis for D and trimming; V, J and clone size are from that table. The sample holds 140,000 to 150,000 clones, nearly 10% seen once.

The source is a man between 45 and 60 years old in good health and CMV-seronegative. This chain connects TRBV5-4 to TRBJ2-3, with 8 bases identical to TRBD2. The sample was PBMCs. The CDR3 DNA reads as TGTGCCAGCACTCCAACGGGAGGGACAGATACGCAGTATTTT. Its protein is CASTPTGGTDTQYF.